This T cell receptor beta chain was sequenced during a study of T cell changes during pregnancy in multiple sclerosis. Clones were read by immunoSEQ multiplex PCR, and TCRdb kept only the in-frame ones, dropping some. The sample shows about 94,000 clones, roughly 92% of them seen only once. The CDR3 is 15 amino acids. Germline values: CDR1 MNHEY, CDR2 SMNVEV (reference sequence). V gave up 3 bases and J gave up 4 bases, with 14 bases separating them. The specimen comprised peripheral blood, sampled after pregnancy. The V and J genes are TRBV27 and TRBJ2-3, with D hard to call. The clonotype comes from a female donor with multiple sclerosis, enrolled in a pregnancy study. CDR3: CASSLTSSVSDTQYF. The CDR3 nucleotides read TGTGCCAGCAGTTTGACATCATCGGTTTCAGATACGCAGTATTTT.